The 28 T cell receptor beta chains below come from one sample, sequenced in a study of blood T cells in healthy people across ages. A second PCR, run for about 6 to 12 cycles, used a sample-barcoded 5' primer plus a J-beta primer mix. TCRdb reanalysed the 5' RACE reads using MiXCR and keeps one entry per CDR3 protein. There are approximately 760,000 distinct CDR3 sequences in the sample; roughly 25% occur only once, and 9% to 9.5% lies in the top ten. This same sample was also part of a study on T cells of mothers and their children.

Material for sequencing was blood. The receptors derive from a boy aged 5 to 17 in good health.

This chain uses TRBV20-1 with TRBJ2-3, with 8 nucleotides matching TRBD1. This CDR3 region has 13 residues. The ends lost 6 bases at V and 0 bases at J; junction bases unmatched: 2. Germline CDR1 reads DFQATT; CDR2 reads SNEGSKA (reference sequence). In nucleotides, the CDR3 is TGCAGTGCCAGGACAGGGAGCACAGATACGCAGTATTTT. It codes for CSARTGSTDTQYF.

The V gene is TRBV12-3 or TRBV12-4, the J gene TRBJ1-1, with D unclear. Trimming left V 3 bases short and J 1 base short, with 9 bases between. CDR3 size: 14 residues. The CDR3 DNA is TGTGCCAGCAGTTTCGGCACACGGAACACTGAAGCTTTCTTT. Protein: CASSFGTRNTEAFF.

This clonotype was found a few times. The chain is built from TRBV12-3 or TRBV12-4 and TRBJ1-4; no firm D call. The CDR3 sequence is 15 residues long. Trimming cost V 5 bases and J 1 base, with 11 bases left between them. As DNA, the CDR3 is TGTGCCAGCAGTCTCCTTTTTGGAACTAATGAAAAACTGTTTTTT. This gives the protein CASSLLFGTNEKLFF.

Comment on this clonotype: A read error may produce the germline difference seen at one junction end. V and J are TRBV7-9 and TRBJ2-5; TRBD1 or TRBD2 may be the D gene (6 bases each). The CDR3 is 16 amino acids. From germline, CDR1 is SEHNR and CDR2 FQNEAQ (reference sequence). This CDR3 is CASSLGVGGGEETQYF. The CDR3 bases are TGTGCCAGCAGCTTAGGTGTCGGGGGCGGTGAAGAGACTCAGTACTTC.

This clonotype appeared a few times. The rearrangement joins TRBV6-5 to TRBJ2-1; D not certain. Germline values: CDR1 MNHEY, CDR2 SVGAGI. V lost 2 bases and J lost 0, with 8 bases in between. This CDR3 is built from 15 residues. The CDR3 protein is CASSYAASSYNEQFF. In nucleotides, the CDR3 is TGTGCCAGCAGTTACGCAGCGAGCTCCTACAATGAGCAGTTCTTC.

The CDR3 DNA is TGTGCCAGCAGTTACTCGACTAGACTTGAGACCCAGTACTTC. Protein product: CASSYSTRLETQYF. The chain carries TRBV6-5 and TRBJ2-5, with D possibly TRBD2 on 6 matching bases. V gave up 0 bases and J gave up 5 bases, with 10 bases separating them. CDR1 and CDR2 from the germline V gene are MNHEY and SVGAGI. The length of the CDR3 is 14 residues.

This sequence joins TRBV20-1 and TRBJ2-1; 11 bases are a match to TRBD2. Trimming cost V 0 bases and J 4 bases; bases outside gene matches: 5. The CDR3 covers 16 residues. Germline CDR1 and CDR2: DFQATT and SNEGSKA (reference sequence). For the CDR3, the DNA is TGCAGTGCTAGAGATCAAATAGCGGGGGGGTACAATGAGCAGTTCTTC. Translating it yields CSARDQIAGGYNEQFF.

A word on this clonotype: The junction does not match germline at one end; this may be a read error. The chain employs TRBV6-2 or TRBV6-3 and TRBJ1-1, with D tentatively TRBD1 (6 bases). Germline V gene lookup returns CDR1 MNHEY and CDR2 SVGEGT. The CDR3 consists of 13 residues. The CDR3 DNA sequence: TGTACCAGCAGTTTACGACAGGACACTGAAGCTTTCTTT. This gives the protein CTSSLRQDTEAFF.

This chain uses TRBV4-3 with TRBJ2-5, with TRBD2 as a possible D gene (5 bases). This CDR3 has 16 residues. Germline CDR1 LGHNA, CDR2 YSLEER. The V and J ends lost 0 bases and 5 bases respectively, with 16 bases between them. CDR3 in amino acids: CASSQDEGKGGETQYF. The CDR3 nucleotides are TGCGCCAGCAGCCAAGATGAGGGAAAGGGCGGTGAGACCCAGTACTTC.

This clonotype appeared a few times. V and J are TRBV10-3 and TRBJ2-1; weak D call: TRBD2 (5 bases). The V and J ends lost 8 bases and 0 bases respectively, with 11 bases between them. The germline V gene has CDR1 ENHRY and CDR2 SYGVKD. The CDR3 has 14 residues. CDR3 residues: CAIRGGSSYNEQFF. The CDR3 DNA reads TGTGCCATCCGAGGAGGTAGCTCCTACAATGAGCAGTTCTTC.

This clonotype turned up a few times. V and J are TRBV29-1 and TRBJ2-5, with a tentative D call TRBD2 (6 bases). This CDR3 is built from 15 residues. The V end lost 5 bases, the J end lost 5 bases, and 21 bases lay between the germline ends. Looked up from germline, CDR1 is SQVTM and CDR2 is ANQGSEA. CDR3 DNA sequence: TGCAGCGTTTCCCACAACATGCAGGCGGGGGAGACCCAGTACTTC. Translated: CSVSHNMQAGETQYF.

The rearrangement links TRBV20-1 to TRBJ2-4; D might be TRBD2 (5 bases). The ends were cut back, 4 bases at V and 3 bases at J, with 19 bases in the middle. CDR1 is DFQATT and CDR2 is SNEGSKA in the germline V gene (reference sequence). The CDR3 totals 16 residues. This CDR3 is CSAKLNGAALKNIQYF. The CDR3 region has the DNA TGCAGTGCTAAGCTGAACGGAGCGGCTCTCAAAAACATTCAGTACTTC.

J is TRBJ2-7 and V is TRBV20-1; D not certain. V lost 3 bases and J 0 bases, leaving 9 bases between the germline ends. The CDR3 has 13 amino acids. The germline gives CDR1 DFQATT, CDR2 SNEGSKA (reference sequence). DNA for the CDR3: TGCAGTGCTAGCGGAGCTAGCTCCTACGAGCAGTACTTC. Its protein is CSASGASSYEQYF.

V gene TRBV29-1 combines with J gene TRBJ1-2; possible D gene TRBD1, 6 bases. V was clipped by 7 bases and J by 4 bases, with 13 bases between them. Looked up from germline, CDR1 is SQVTM and CDR2 is ANQGSEA. The CDR3 totals 12 residues. For the CDR3, the DNA is TGCAGCGCAACAGGGTACCCCTATGGCTACACCTTC. It encodes CSATGYPYGYTF.

The chain combines TRBV4-3 with TRBJ1-6; D not resolved. CDR3 length: 12 residues. The V and J ends lost 3 bases and 9 bases respectively, with 6 bases between them. Per germline, CDR1 LGHNA and CDR2 YSLEER. CDR3 protein: CASSQGISPLHF. The DNA of the CDR3 is TGCGCCAGCAGCCAGGGTATTTCACCCCTCCACTTT.

DNA for the CDR3: TGTGCCAGCATTGCGGGGGGCGGCAACGAGCAGTACTTC. Its protein product is CASIAGGGNEQYF. V and J are TRBV6-5 and TRBJ2-5; 8 bases align to TRBD2. The J call may be faulty, since TRBJ2-7 better matches the DNA end. Germline-derived CDR1 and CDR2 are MNHEY and SVGAGI. The CDR3 contains 13 residues.

This clonotype was detected a few times. This chain links TRBV2 with TRBJ2-7; 10 positions match TRBD2. Losses at the gene ends were 4 bases for V and 3 bases for J; bases not matched to a gene: 6. This CDR3 contains 15 residues. Germline CDR1 and CDR2: SNHLY and FYNNEI. The CDR3 nucleotides are TGTGCCAGCAGTGTAGGGACTAGCGCGGTCTACGAGCAGTACTTC. It is translated as CASSVGTSAVYEQYF. Full variable domain (rest looked up from reference TRBV2 and TRBJ2-7): EPEVTQTPSHQVTQMGQEVILRCVPISNHLYFYWYRQILGQKVEFLVSFYNNEISEKSEIFDDQFSVERPDGSNFTLKIRSTKLEDSAMYFCASSVGTSAVYEQYFGPGTRLTVT.

V is TRBV27 and J is TRBJ2-1; D remains unclear. The V gene's germline CDR1 is MNHEY and CDR2 SMNVEV (reference sequence). CDR3 length: 13 residues. Trimming stripped 7 bases from V and 0 bases from J, with 7 bases between. The DNA of the CDR3 is TGTGCCAGCAAGTGGGACTCCTACAATGAGCAGTTCTTC. This codes for CASKWDSYNEQFF.

This clonotype was counted a few times. CDR3 amino acids: CSARDETAFLNEQFF. In DNA, the CDR3 is TGCAGTGCTAGAGATGAGACAGCCTTCCTGAATGAGCAGTTCTTC. The J gene is TRBJ2-1, the V gene TRBV20-1; D is perhaps TRBD1 (5 bases). CDR1 is DFQATT and CDR2 is SNEGSKA in the germline V gene (reference sequence). The length of the CDR3 is 15 residues. Trimming removed 0 bases at V and 7 bases at J, with 16 bases between.

This chain joins TRBV5-1 and TRBJ2-3; the D is unclear. The V gene lost 4 bases and the J gene lost 1 base, with 10 bases spanning the gap. Germline assignment: CDR1 SGHRS and CDR2 YFSETQ. The CDR3 covers 14 residues. Here the CDR3 reads CASSLSIGTDTQYF. The CDR3 DNA is TGCGCCAGCAGCCTGTCCATAGGCACAGATACGCAGTATTTT.

The chain couples TRBV6-6 to TRBJ1-4; D perhaps matches TRBD1 (5 bases). Germline-derived CDR1 and CDR2 are MNHNY and SVGAGI (reference sequence). The CDR3 is 14 amino acids. Trimming shortened V by 6 bases and J by 8 bases, and 16 bases separated the two germline ends. The CDR3 DNA reads as TGTGCCAGCAGCTACGGGGGTATACAGGAAAAACTGTTTTTT. Translation gives CASSYGGIQEKLFF.

The table lists this clonotype with a few counts. The genes are TRBV6-2 or TRBV6-3 and TRBJ2-4; perhaps TRBD2 as D (6 bases). Looked up from germline, CDR1 is MNHEY and CDR2 is SVGEGT. Trimming removed 6 bases at V and 1 base at J, with 19 bases between. The CDR3 has 17 amino acids. As DNA, the CDR3 is TGTGCCAGCAGGGACTATCTTCCGACAGACGCCAAAAACATTCAGTACTTC. Protein sequence: CASRDYLPTDAKNIQYF.

This clonotype has only a few counts. The chain is built from TRBV9 and TRBJ1-4, with D possibly being TRBD1 (6 bases). The CDR3 runs to 13 residues. CDR1 is SGDLS, CDR2 YYNGEE, per germline. The V end lost 4 bases, the J end lost 4 bases, and 8 bases lay between the germline ends. CDR3 loop: CASSRGDNEKLFF. The CDR3 DNA follows: TGTGCCAGCAGCAGGGGGGATAATGAAAAACTGTTTTTT.

This clonotype was counted a single time. This sequence joins TRBV20-1 and TRBJ2-2; D is unresolved. Trimming stripped 2 bases from V and 3 bases from J, with 13 bases between. CDR1 and CDR2 from the germline V gene are DFQATT and SNEGSKA (reference sequence). The CDR3 has 15 residues. CDR3 loop: CSARRAPGDTGELFF. CDR3 DNA sequence: TGCAGTGCTAGAAGGGCCCCAGGAGACACCGGGGAGCTGTTTTTT.

V usage is TRBV28 and J usage is TRBJ2-1; a possible D gene is TRBD2 (6 bases). Germline-derived CDR1 and CDR2 are MDHEN and SYDVKM. Trimming stripped 2 bases from V and 8 bases from J, with 16 bases between. The length of the CDR3 is 15 residues. CDR3 region: CASSLGLTGSHEQFF. For the CDR3, the DNA is TGTGCCAGCAGTTTAGGTCTGACCGGGAGCCATGAGCAGTTCTTC. The complete variable domain, with remaining parts taken from reference TRBV28 and TRBJ2-1, reads DVKVTQSSRYLVKRTGEKVFLECVQDMDHENMFWYRQDPGLGLRLIYFSYDVKMKEKGDIPEGYSVSREKKERFSLILESASTNQTSMYLCASSLGLTGSHEQFFGPGTRLTVL.

The CDR3 loop is CASSPERDSTDTQYF. In DNA form, the CDR3 reads TGTGCCAGCAGCCCAGAGCGGGACAGCACAGATACGCAGTATTTT. V is TRBV7-2 and J is TRBJ2-3; TRBD2 matches 7 bases. The V gene's germline CDR1 is SGHTA and CDR2 FQGNSA. The V and J ends lost 5 bases and 0 bases, in that order; junction bases with no gene match: 5. The CDR3 totals 15 residues.

This rearrangement joins TRBV6-2 or TRBV6-3 to TRBJ2-1, with 11 bases fitting TRBD2. CDR1 and CDR2 (germline): MNHEY, SVGEGT. The CDR3 contains 16 residues. V lost 4 bases and J lost 5; bases outside the gene matches: 7. In DNA, the CDR3 is TGTGCCAGCAGTTTTCTACTAGCGGGAGAGGACAATGAGCAGTTCTTC. Its protein product is CASSFLLAGEDNEQFF.

Written as DNA, the CDR3 is TGCAGTGCTGCGATCCCGTCAACTAGCGGGAGTACAGATACGCAGTATTTT. It encodes CSAAIPSTSGSTDTQYF. The rearrangement joins TRBV20-1 to TRBJ2-3, with 11 bases that match TRBD2. In germline, CDR1 is DFQATT, CDR2 SNEGSKA (reference sequence). The length of the CDR3 is 17 residues. Trimming removed 5 bases from V and 3 bases from J; junction bases left unmatched: 13.